Below, one T cell receptor (beta chain) is given with its context. This sample is drawn from a study of T cell changes during pregnancy in multiple sclerosis. Profiled with immunoSEQ multiplex PCR; TCRdb holds only in-frame clones, not every one. The sample yields approximately 30,000 clones, under 90% seen once. With V trimmed by 2 bases and J by 1 base, 10 bases remained unmatched. The length of the CDR3 is 17 residues. The germline V gene has CDR1 SGHVS and CDR2 FQNEAQ. The chain uses TRBV7-8 and TRBJ1-2; 7 bases match TRBD1. The sequence derives from a female donor in good health, enrolled as a control in a pregnancy study. Sequenced here: CD4+ T cells from peripheral blood mononuclear cells, sampled in the first trimester of pregnancy. CDR3 in DNA: TGTGCCAGCAGCTTAAGGGAACCGGGACAGATTAACTATGGCTACACCTTC. Translating it yields CASSLREPGQINYGYTF.